This TCR beta chain was sequenced in a study of blood T cell repertoires in COVID-19. Method: immunoSEQ multiplex PCR; TCRdb's copy keeps in-frame clones and lacks some. The table includes 55,000 to 70,000 clones, roughly 80% detected once. Material: peripheral blood. The clonotype was recovered from a human donor in a cohort sampled during active COVID-19.

CDR3 amino acids: CASVGSGTNYGYTF. The CDR3 bases are TGTGCCAGCGTTGGGAGCGGGACAAACTATGGCTACACCTTC. This chain links TRBV6-5 with TRBJ1-2; weak D call: TRBD1 (6 bases). V lost 8 bases and J lost 2, with 15 bases in between. The CDR3 is 14 amino acids. The germline gives CDR1 MNHEY, CDR2 SVGAGI.